A single sample is the source of the 13 T cell receptor beta chains below, sequenced in a study of spatial heterogeneity in lung cancer. Noted time point: blood at routine non-recurrence follow-up after resection. Sequencing covered unsorted whole RNA taken from tumor, nontumor lung or frozen PBMC. Each CDR3 protein gets one entry after TCRdb re-called the 5' RACE reads with MiXCR. Of about 120,000 distinct CDR3 sequences in the sample, 12% were seen once. The sample was PBMCs, taken at follow-up. The receptors were sampled from a male donor with early-stage non-small cell lung cancer.

Only a few counts were recorded for this clonotype. The chain employs TRBV28 and TRBJ2-4; D might be TRBD1 or TRBD2, each matching 5 bases. Germline lookup yields CDR1 MDHEN and CDR2 SYDVKM. Deletions cut 2 bases from V and 7 bases from J, with 18 bases between. This CDR3 comprises 16 residues. The CDR3 loop reads CASSLSPGPRRNIQYF. Here the CDR3 DNA reads TGTGCCAGCAGTTTAAGCCCGGGACCTCGAAGGAACATTCAGTACTTC.

This clonotype was counted many times. The J gene is TRBJ1-5, the V gene TRBV27; 8 nucleotides align to TRBD1. CDR1 and CDR2 from the germline V gene are MNHEY and SMNVEV (reference sequence). V gave up 6 bases and J gave up 7 bases; unmatched junction bases: 17. The CDR3 spans 17 residues. DNA for the CDR3: TGTGCCAGCAGACCCATGGGGGCAGGGGGCCGTTGGCAGCCCCAGCATTTT. Amino acids: CASRPMGAGGRWQPQHF.

This chain connects TRBV29-1 to TRBJ1-1; a weak D match, TRBD1 (6 bases). CDR1 SQVTM and CDR2 ANQGSEA come from the germline V gene. The CDR3 loop spans 14 amino acids. V lost 3 bases, J lost 4 bases, and 15 bases lay in between. CDR3 nucleotide sequence: TGCAGCGTTGATCACAGGGCGGTCCCCACTGAAGCTTTCTTT. Encoded protein: CSVDHRAVPTEAFF.

This chain uses TRBV10-3 with TRBJ2-5; 7 nucleotides align to TRBD1. CDR1 is ENHRY and CDR2 is SYGVKD in the germline V gene. The CDR3 consists of 14 residues. The ends lost 3 bases at V and 4 bases at J; junction bases unmatched: 5. CDR3 nucleotides: TGTGCCATCAGTGATGTAGGGGGCGGAGAGACCCAGTACTTC. This sequence encodes CAISDVGGGETQYF.

There are a few counts of this clonotype. The J gene is TRBJ2-3, the V gene TRBV6-2 or TRBV6-3; 9 bases map to TRBD1. This CDR3 has 14 amino acids. After removal of 7 bases from V and 6 bases from J, the junction contained 8 bases not matched to a gene. Germline V gene lookup returns CDR1 MNHEY and CDR2 SVGEGT. The CDR3 DNA reads as TGTGCCAGCACTGCCGGACAGGGGCGTGATACGCAGTATTTT. It translates to CASTAGQGRDTQYF.

In this sample, this clonotype turned up many times. The V gene is TRBV9, the J gene TRBJ1-1; D unclear. Germline V gene lookup returns CDR1 SGDLS and CDR2 YYNGEE. The CDR3 runs to 14 residues. With 2 bases removed from V and 1 base from J, the gap between germline ends came to 9 bases. CDR3 in DNA: TGTGCCAGCAGCGTGTCCGGCCAGAACACTGAAGCTTTCTTT. Its protein is CASSVSGQNTEAFF. The whole variable domain, remainder taken from reference TRBV9 and TRBJ1-1, is DSGVTQTPKHLITATGQRVTLRCSPRSGDLSVYWYQQSLDQGLQFLIQYYNGEERAKGNILERFSAQQFPDLHSELNLSSLELGDSALYFCASSVSGQNTEAFFGQGTRLTVV.

This clonotype was counted many times. The chain links TRBV5-4 to TRBJ1-5; tentative D call: TRBD1 (5 bases). CDR1 and CDR2 from the germline V gene are SGHNT and YYREEE (reference sequence). This CDR3 has 15 amino acids. V shed 5 bases and J shed 4 bases, with 16 bases lying between them. The DNA of the CDR3 is TGTGCCAGCAGTTCTTCCCCTGGGGGGAATCAGCCCCAGCATTTT. It yields the protein CASSSSPGGNQPQHF.

This clonotype has at least ten counts. One end of the junction does not line up with germline, which may come from a read error. The V call is TRBV5-1, the J call TRBJ2-1, with a possible D match to TRBD2 (6 bases). The CDR3 contains 15 residues. From germline, CDR1 is SGHRS and CDR2 YFSETQ. The CDR3 spells CASSLEGSSYNEQFF. The CDR3 DNA reads TGTGCCAGCAGCTTGGAGGGGTCTTCCTACAATGAGCAGTTCTTC.

This clonotype was counted only a few times. The chain recombines TRBV19 with TRBJ1-5, with a tentative D call TRBD1 (5 bases). There are 14 residues in the CDR3. CDR1 is LNHDA and CDR2 is SQIVND in the germline V gene (reference sequence). The V and J ends lost 3 bases and 11 bases respectively, with 17 bases between them. The CDR3 DNA sequence: TGTGCCAGTAGTATCTTTGGCAGGGCCGAGACCCAGCATTTT. The encoded protein is CASSIFGRAETQHF.

In its sample, this clonotype was seen a few times. Here the CDR3 reads CASSETGGSYGYTF. The CDR3 DNA follows: TGTGCCAGCAGTGAAACAGGGGGCTCCTATGGCTACACCTTC. The rearrangement uses TRBV6-5 and TRBJ1-2, with 9 bases that match TRBD1. Germline loops: CDR1 MNHEY, CDR2 SVGAGI. This CDR3 is 14 amino acids long. V shed 5 bases and J 4 bases; nucleotides not matched to a gene: 5.

This chain uses TRBV3-1 with TRBJ1-2; D uncertain. This CDR3 contains 11 residues. V was trimmed by 11 bases and J by 3 bases, leaving 10 bases between them. The germline gives CDR1 LGHDT, CDR2 YNNKEL (reference sequence). The CDR3 DNA follows: TGTGCCTCCGGATGGGACTATGGCTACACCTTC. Translation gives CASGWDYGYTF.

The table lists this clonotype with many counts. The chain is built from TRBV28 and TRBJ1-2; TRBD1 aligns across 10 bases. Germline V gene data show CDR1 as MDHEN and CDR2 as SYDVKM. Trimming took 6 bases from V and 2 from J; bases not matched to a gene: 9. This CDR3 contains 16 residues. The CDR3 loop reads CASSRDRGFGNYGYTF. The CDR3 DNA reads as TGTGCCAGCAGCCGGGACAGGGGATTTGGGAACTATGGCTACACCTTC.

The V and J genes are TRBV2 and TRBJ1-1; TRBD1 matches 9 bases. Germline V CDR1 and CDR2: SNHLY, FYNNEI. Germline trimming cut 8 bases from V and 3 bases from J; bases unmatched to any gene: 7. This CDR3 is built from 14 residues. Here the CDR3 DNA reads TGTGCCAGCGCTCCGGACAGGGGACACACTGAAGCTTTCTTT. Its translation: CASAPDRGHTEAFF.